The 31 T cell receptor beta chains reported below all come from one sample, sequenced in a study of T cell responses to AZD1222 COVID-19 vaccine. Sequenced by immunoSEQ multiplex PCR; TCRdb stores in-frame clones only, minus some. Among 120,000 or so clones listed, 90% were seen once. Sample: peripheral blood, taken on day 0 of MenACWY control vaccination. The receptors shown here come from an adult in good health.

The gene calls are TRBV19 and TRBJ1-2, with 8 bases matching TRBD1. CDR1 is LNHDA and CDR2 is SQIVND in the germline V gene (reference sequence). The V gene end was trimmed by 5 bases and the J gene end by 0 bases; junction bases not matched to a gene: 8. This CDR3 is 16 amino acids long. CDR3 DNA sequence: TGTGCCAGTAGTTTACCGGCGACAGGGGCTAACTATGGCTACACCTTC. Amino acids: CASSLPATGANYGYTF.

The rearrangement links TRBV5-6 to TRBJ1-2, with 12 positions matching TRBD1. The V segment lost 2 bases and the J segment 2 bases; nucleotides outside the gene matches: 1. The V gene's germline CDR1 is SGHDT and CDR2 YYEEEE. The CDR3 consists of 15 residues. CDR3 region: CASSFGTGGNYGYTF. For the CDR3, the DNA is TGTGCCAGCAGCTTTGGGACAGGGGGCAACTATGGCTACACCTTC.

The chain employs TRBV11-1 and TRBJ2-3, with D perhaps TRBD2 (7 bases). Trimming cost V 1 base and J 5 bases, with 16 bases left between them. Germline CDR1 and CDR2: SGHAT and FQDESV (reference sequence). CDR3 size: 16 residues. CDR3 in DNA: TGTGCCAGCAGCTTAGAGGGGGGGGCTCTCCAAGATACGCAGTATTTT. Translated: CASSLEGGALQDTQYF.

The chain is built from TRBV3-1 (or the pseudogene TRBV3-2) and TRBJ2-2; the match to TRBD1 covers 7 bases. The CDR3 runs to 14 residues. Germline V gene sequence: CDR1 LGHDT, CDR2 YNNKEL (reference sequence). After removal of 4 bases from V and 4 bases from J, the junction contained 3 bases not matched to a gene. The CDR3 DNA sequence: TGTGCCAGCAGCCTCGGGACAGTCACCGGGGAGCTGTTTTTT. Translated, it gives CASSLGTVTGELFF.

The rearrangement uses TRBV13 and TRBJ1-2; D is ambiguous. CDR3 size: 17 residues. V shed 5 bases and J shed 0 bases, with 19 bases lying between them. Germline CDR1 and CDR2: PRHDT and FYEKMQ (reference sequence). The CDR3 coding sequence is TGTGCCAGCAGCATGACCACCCTAGTGGGAGCTAACTATGGCTACACCTTC. Translation: CASSMTTLVGANYGYTF.

This clone appeared a few times. V usage is TRBV28 and J usage is TRBJ2-7, with 7 bases fitting TRBD1. Per the germline V gene, CDR1 is MDHEN and CDR2 is SYDVKM. V shed 7 bases and J 5 bases; nucleotides not matched to a gene: 17. The CDR3 is made up of 16 amino acids. The DNA for the CDR3 is TGTGCCAGCACCACCCCCCAAAGACAGGGTATCGACGAGCAGTACTTC. This encodes CASTTPQRQGIDEQYF.

There are a few counts of this clone. The chain couples TRBV28 to TRBJ2-3, with TRBD2 identical over 11 bases. Unmatched junction bases numbered 10, after V lost 7 bases and J lost 4 bases. Looked up from germline, CDR1 is MDHEN and CDR2 is SYDVKM. This CDR3 is 16 amino acids long. In DNA, the CDR3 is TGTGCCAGCACCATTGGGCTAGCGGGGGGAGCAGATACGCAGTATTTT. Amino acid sequence: CASTIGLAGGADTQYF.

CDR3 in DNA: TGTGCCAGTAGTATCGGACAGGCCACTGAAGCTTTCTTT. Translation: CASSIGQATEAFF. The genes are TRBV19 and TRBJ1-1; 7 bases line up with TRBD1. The CDR3 is 13 amino acids. The V and J ends lost 3 bases and 4 bases, in that order; junction bases with no gene match: 2. CDR1 LNHDA and CDR2 SQIVND come from the germline V gene (reference sequence).

The genes are TRBV28 and TRBJ2-7; 8 bases are a match to TRBD2. V lost 8 bases, J lost 6 bases, and 15 bases stayed unmatched. Germline CDR1 and CDR2: MDHEN and SYDVKM. The CDR3 spans 15 residues. The CDR3 sequence is CASGSLTSGSFEQYF. For the CDR3, the DNA is TGTGCCAGCGGTAGCCTCACTAGCGGTTCGTTCGAGCAGTACTTC.

The chain carries TRBV18 and TRBJ2-3; no firm D call. The CDR3 sequence is 12 residues long. The V gene lost 3 bases and the J gene lost 4 bases, with 5 bases spanning the gap. Germline V gene lookup returns CDR1 KGHSH and CDR2 LQKENI. For the CDR3, the DNA is TGTGCCAGCTCACCTCGCGCAGATACGCAGTATTTT. Its translation: CASSPRADTQYF.

This chain links TRBV19 with TRBJ2-7, with D perhaps TRBD2 (6 bases). V lost 5 bases to trimming and J lost 7 bases, with 18 bases between them. The germline V gene has CDR1 LNHDA and CDR2 SQIVND (reference sequence). The CDR3 length is 14 residues. Here the CDR3 reads CASSEDYRGLEQYF. The CDR3 DNA reads as TGTGCCAGTAGTGAGGACTATCGGGGACTGGAGCAGTACTTC.

This sequence joins TRBV5-4 and TRBJ2-2; weak D call: TRBD2 (7 bases). The CDR3 runs 15 residues. From germline, CDR1 is SGHNT and CDR2 YYREEE (reference sequence). The V end lost 0 bases, the J end lost 4 bases, and 10 bases lay between the germline ends. In DNA, the CDR3 is TGTGCCAGCAGCTTGGCGGGGGGCGGCACCGGGGAGCTGTTTTTT. It yields the protein CASSLAGGGTGELFF.

The genes are TRBV28 and TRBJ1-2; possible D gene TRBD1, 5 bases. Germline CDR1 MDHEN, CDR2 SYDVKM. This CDR3 has 14 residues. The V end was cut by 6 bases, the J end by 4 bases, with 15 bases between. CDR3 in amino acids: CASSHAGTAYGYTF. CDR3 DNA sequence: TGTGCCAGCAGCCACGCCGGGACTGCCTATGGCTACACCTTC.

The V call is TRBV5-6, the J call TRBJ1-3; D is uncertain. The CDR3 sequence is 14 residues long. Germline assignment: CDR1 SGHDT and CDR2 YYEEEE. The V end was cut by 2 bases, the J end by 0 bases, with 6 bases between. CDR3 sequence reads: CASSFGHSGNTIYF. The CDR3 bases are TGTGCCAGCAGCTTTGGTCACTCTGGAAACACCATATATTTT.

The chain carries TRBV6-5 and TRBJ1-6; D perhaps matches TRBD1 (5 bases). The CDR3 has 14 residues. Per the germline V gene, CDR1 is MNHEY and CDR2 is SVGAGI. Trimming pared 3 bases from V and 7 bases from J, leaving 10 bases between. The CDR3 here is CASSYKGPNSPLHF. The CDR3 DNA follows: TGTGCCAGCAGTTATAAGGGGCCGAATTCACCCCTCCACTTT.

This clone was seen a single time. The V call is TRBV19, the J call TRBJ1-1; perhaps TRBD1 as D (5 bases). The ends were cut back, 4 bases at V and 10 bases at J, with 16 bases in the middle. Germline-derived CDR1 and CDR2 are LNHDA and SQIVND (reference sequence). This CDR3 comprises 13 residues. The CDR3 sequence is CASSRGGHVAAFF. The CDR3 nucleotides are TGTGCCAGTAGTAGGGGCGGGCATGTGGCAGCTTTCTTT.

The chain couples TRBV5-6 to TRBJ1-2; D perhaps matches TRBD1 (5 bases). This CDR3 comprises 15 residues. V lost 0 bases, J lost 2 bases, and 11 bases lay in between. Per germline, CDR1 SGHDT and CDR2 YYEEEE. CDR3 DNA sequence: TGTGCCAGCAGCTTGGTAGGGACGGCGAACTATGGCTACACCTTC. Translated, it gives CASSLVGTANYGYTF.

Turning to this clone: This sample also contains other DNA sequences that code for the same CDR3. The chain uses TRBV15 and TRBJ1-4; TRBD1 aligns across 10 bases. The CDR3 spans 14 residues. V was clipped by 5 bases and J by 4 bases; unmatched bases: 1. In germline, CDR1 is LNHNV, CDR2 YYDKDF (reference sequence). This CDR3 is CATSRDRGNEKLFF. In nucleotides, the CDR3 is TGTGCCACCAGCCGGGACAGGGGTAATGAAAAACTGTTTTTT.

The V gene is TRBV27, the J gene TRBJ1-2; D unresolved. The CDR3 sequence is 15 residues long. V lost 0 bases, J lost 6 bases, and 14 bases lay in between. Germline loops: CDR1 MNHEY, CDR2 SMNVEV (reference sequence). The CDR3: CASSLSAVALDGYTF. CDR3 in DNA: TGTGCCAGCAGTTTATCAGCGGTGGCCCTTGATGGCTACACCTTC.

This chain joins TRBV6-5 and TRBJ1-6; D gene uncertain. The CDR3 is made up of 14 amino acids. Trimming stripped 6 bases from V and 6 bases from J, with 12 bases between. Germline CDR1 MNHEY, CDR2 SVGAGI. The CDR3 DNA reads TGTGCCAGCAGAGGGTTTTTCGGTAATTCACCCCTCCACTTT. Amino acid sequence: CASRGFFGNSPLHF.

The genes are TRBV5-4 and TRBJ1-2, with 11 bases matching TRBD1. Germline V gives CDR1 SGHNT, CDR2 YYREEE (reference sequence). Trimming at V came to 5 bases and at J to 6 bases, leaving 9 bases not matched to a gene. The CDR3 length is 15 residues. DNA of the CDR3: TGTGCCAGCAGAAAGATGGACAGGGGGCAAGATGGCTACACCTTC. Translating gives CASRKMDRGQDGYTF.

This clone has a handful of counts. The rearrangement links TRBV6-5 to TRBJ2-5; D is ambiguous. Trimming removed 6 bases from V and 5 bases from J, with 13 bases in between. In germline, CDR1 is MNHEY, CDR2 SVGAGI. The CDR3 sequence is 13 residues long. CDR3 sequence (DNA): TGTGCCAGCAGCCGACGGAGTCGGGAGACCCAGTACTTC. Its protein product is CASSRRSRETQYF.

J is TRBJ2-7 and V is TRBV5-5, with 7 nucleotides matching TRBD2. This CDR3 has 19 amino acids. The V and J ends lost 4 bases and 6 bases, in that order; junction bases with no gene match: 25. Germline CDR1 SGHKS, CDR2 YYEKEE (reference sequence). In DNA, the CDR3 is TGTGCCAGCAGCCTCCGCGGAGAGGATCGACGCGGGAGCTTACGCGAGCAGTACTTC. It yields the protein CASSLRGEDRRGSLREQYF.

V gene TRBV4-3 combines with J gene TRBJ1-6; D is possibly TRBD1 (5 bases). This CDR3 has 15 amino acids. Germline V gene sequence: CDR1 LGHNA, CDR2 YSLEER. V was clipped by 3 bases and J by 3 bases, with 9 bases between them. The CDR3 DNA follows: TGCGCCAGCAGCCATAAAGACAGCTATAATTCACCCCTCCACTTT. Translation gives CASSHKDSYNSPLHF.

The V call is TRBV7-9, the J call TRBJ2-1; unclear D gene. Trimming left V 2 bases short and J 3 bases short, with 5 bases between. The germline V gene has CDR1 SEHNR and CDR2 FQNEAQ (reference sequence). The CDR3 has 13 amino acids. DNA for the CDR3: TGTGCCAGCAGCTTATGGGACTACAATGAGCAGTTCTTC. This codes for CASSLWDYNEQFF. Using reference TRBV7-9 and TRBJ2-1 for the parts outside the CDR3, the full variable domain is DTGVSQNPRHKITKRGQNVTFRCDPISEHNRLYWYRQTLGQGPEFLTYFQNEAQLEKSRLLSDRFSAERPKGSFSTLEIQRTEQGDSAMYLCASSLWDYNEQFFGPGTRLTVL.

This sequence joins TRBV13 and TRBJ2-3; 13 bases line up with TRBD2. The CDR3 is 17 residues long. Germline values: CDR1 PRHDT, CDR2 FYEKMQ (reference sequence). V lost 5 bases and J lost 4; bases outside the gene matches: 9. The CDR3 coding sequence is TGTGCCAGCAGCCCCCCAACTAGCGGGAGGGCCGCAGATACGCAGTATTTT. It translates to CASSPPTSGRAADTQYF. Full variable domain (remainder filled in from reference TRBV13 and TRBJ2-3): AAGVIQSPRHLIKEKRETATLKCYPIPRHDTVYWYQQGPGQDPQFLISFYEKMQSDKGSIPDRFSAQQFSDYHSELNMSSLELGDSALYFCASSPPTSGRAADTQYFGPGTRLTVL.

J is TRBJ1-2 and V is TRBV28, with 8 bases matching TRBD1. V gave up 6 bases and J gave up 4 bases; unmatched junction bases: 4. Germline V gene lookup returns CDR1 MDHEN and CDR2 SYDVKM. The CDR3 runs 13 residues. The CDR3 loop reads CASSRDRGYGYTF. The CDR3 DNA reads as TGTGCCAGCAGCCGAGACAGGGGCTATGGCTACACCTTC.

The rearrangement uses TRBV19 and TRBJ1-1, with D perhaps TRBD1 (6 bases). This CDR3 spans 14 amino acids. Looked up from germline, CDR1 is LNHDA and CDR2 is SQIVND (reference sequence). V lost 6 bases, J lost 4 bases, and 15 bases lay in between. The CDR3 loop reads CASSPGALFTEAFF. The CDR3 nucleotides are TGTGCCAGTAGCCCGGGGGCCCTTTTCACTGAAGCTTTCTTT.

The chain joins TRBV28 to TRBJ1-3, with a tentative D call TRBD1 (6 bases). The CDR3 has 15 residues. CDR1 and CDR2 (germline): MDHEN, SYDVKM. The V gene lost 4 bases and the J gene lost 0 bases, with 10 bases spanning the gap. CDR3: CASSWDINSGNTIYF. CDR3 DNA sequence: TGTGCCAGCAGTTGGGACATTAACTCTGGAAACACCATATATTTT.

The rearrangement uses TRBV12-3 or TRBV12-4 and TRBJ2-3, with D uncertain. Trimming took off 2 bases at V and 3 bases at J, with 6 bases between the two ends. This CDR3 spans 13 amino acids. The CDR3 nucleotides are TGTGCCAGCAGTTTACTCCTTACAGATACGCAGTATTTT. It codes for CASSLLLTDTQYF.

The chain links TRBV24-1 to TRBJ2-7; D possibly corresponds to TRBD1 (5 bases). The V and J ends lost 7 bases and 2 bases respectively, with 17 bases between them. CDR1 is KGHDR and CDR2 is SFDVKD in the germline V gene. The CDR3 is 15 amino acids. The CDR3 DNA sequence: TGTGCCACCAGCTCGACAGTCAATAACCCCTACGAGCAGTACTTC. Its protein is CATSSTVNNPYEQYF.